The rows below give T cell receptor beta chains drawn from one sample of a study of cytomegalovirus exposure and HLA in healthy donors. Method: immunoSEQ multiplex PCR; TCRdb's copy keeps in-frame clones and lacks some. The sample holds 130,000 or so clones. Sequencing was done on a sample of PBMCs. Receptors originate from a woman aged 40 to 50 in good health and CMV-seronegative. The CDR3 runs from the conserved cysteine through the conserved F or W. The order of the fields is V gene, J gene, D gene, CDR3 DNA, CDR3 protein. A D gene is named only where the DNA matches it firmly.

>TRBV6-5|TRBJ2-5|TRBD1
TGTGCCAGCCGACAGGGGGAAGAGACCCAGTACTTC
CASRQGEETQYF
>TRBV9|TRBJ2-7|NA
TGTGCCAGCAGCGTAGGAGAGGGGGAAATATCCTACGAGCAGTACTTC
CASSVGEGEISYEQYF
>TRBV15|TRBJ1-1|NA
TGTGCCACCAGCAGAGATCGTAGCAGGGGAGCCACTGAAGCTTTCTTT
CATSRDRSRGATEAFF
>TRBV11-3|TRBJ2-5|NA
TGTGCCAGCAGCCCCCCTGGGGGAGGAGAGACCCAGTACTTC
CASSPPGGGETQYF
>TRBV5-3|TRBJ1-1|NA
TGTGCCAGACGCTTGGCGGACAAAAAAAGACCTGAAGCTTTCTTT
CARRLADKKRPEAFF
>TRBV18|TRBJ1-1|NA
TGTGCCAGCTCCCCTCAACAGGTAAACACTGAAGCTTTCTTT
CASSPQQVNTEAFF
>TRBV7-3|TRBJ1-1|TRBD1
TGTGCCAGCAGCTGGGACAGGGAGAGAGCTTTCTTT
CASSWDRERAFF
>TRBV7-2|TRBJ1-2|TRBD1
TGTGCCAGCAGCCCCCCCCAACAGGGGGGGCATGGCTACACCTTC
CASSPPQQGGHGYTF
>TRBV5-6|TRBJ1-1|NA
TGTGCCAGCAGCTTGGCCGGGCGGGGGAGAGGCACTGAAGCTTTCTTT
CASSLAGRGRGTEAFF
>TRBV7-6|TRBJ2-7|TRBD1
TGTGCCAGCAGCCGGGTTGCAGGGACAGTCTCCTACGAGCAGTACTTC
CASSRVAGTVSYEQYF
>TRBV28|TRBJ1-1|NA
TGTGCCAGCAGTTTAGTCGGGTTTAACACTGAAGCTTTCTTT
CASSLVGFNTEAFF
>TRBV29-1|TRBJ2-2|TRBD1
TGCAGCGTTCGGGGGACAGGGCGGACCGGGGAGCTGTTTTTT
CSVRGTGRTGELFF
>TRBV5-1|TRBJ1-1|NA
TGCGCCAGCAGCCTCTCCCGGGAGTTTGGGGCTTTCTTT
CASSLSREFGAFF
>TRBV19|TRBJ2-7|TRBD2
TGTGCCAGTAGTATAGTAGGGCTAGCGGGGAATTCCATCTACGAGCAGTACTTC
CASSIVGLAGNSIYEQYF
>TRBV7-2|TRBJ1-2|NA
TGTGCCAGCAGCTTAGCGAGACGGAGTTCCTATGGCTACACCTTC
CASSLARRSSYGYTF
>TRBV19|TRBJ1-2|NA
TGTGCCAGTAGTATAGGACAGACCAACTATGGCTACACCTTC
CASSIGQTNYGYTF
>TRBV28|TRBJ1-2|NA
TGTGCCAGCAGTTTTCTAGACGGGAGTTTAGGCTACACCTTC
CASSFLDGSLGYTF
>TRBV28|TRBJ2-5|NA
TGTGCCAGCACCAGGACAGCCCAAGAGACCCAGTACTTC
CASTRTAQETQYF
>TRBV10-3|TRBJ2-1|NA
TGTGCCATCAACCCAGGGGGGAATGAGCAGTTCTTC
CAINPGGNEQFF
>TRBV4-2|TRBJ2-3|TRBD1
TGTGCCAGCAGCCTAAGAGGGGGCAGTAGCACAGATACGCAGTATTTT
CASSLRGGSSTDTQYF
>TRBV6-5|TRBJ1-3|NA
TGTGCCAGCAGTTCGACACCTCAGGGGCTTGGAAACACCATATATTTT
CASSSTPQGLGNTIYF
>TRBV11-3|TRBJ2-1|TRBD2
TGTGCCAGCAGCTTAGGAGGGCGGGGGGGCCGGAATGAGCAGTTCTTC
CASSLGGRGGRNEQFF
>TRBV9|TRBJ2-5|TRBD2
TGTGCCAGCAGCGTAGGACCTGGGGCGGGGGTCCAAGAGACCCAGTACTTC
CASSVGPGAGVQETQYF
>TRBV6-5|TRBJ2-2|TRBD1
TGTGCCAGCAGAAGGAACAGGGGCACCGGGGAGCTGTTTTTT
CASRRNRGTGELFF
>TRBV9|TRBJ1-6|TRBD1
TGTGCCAGCAGCGCCAGGGGGACAGGGGGCGCGTATAATTCACCCCTCCACTTT
CASSARGTGGAYNSPLHF
>TRBV19|TRBJ1-1|TRBD1
TGTGCCAGTAGTATCTGGACAGGGATGACTACTGAAGCTTTCTTT
CASSIWTGMTTEAFF
>TRBV4-3|TRBJ2-1|TRBD2
TGCGCCAGCAGCTTATCGAGCGGGGGGGCCCCTGAGCAGTTCTTC
CASSLSSGGAPEQFF
>TRBV29-1|TRBJ1-1|NA
TGCAGCGTGGGGGAGGGCACTGAAGCTTTCTTT
CSVGEGTEAFF
>TRBV27|TRBJ1-1|TRBD1
TGTGCCAGCAGTAAACGGACAGGTAACACTGAAGCTTTCTTT
CASSKRTGNTEAFF
>TRBV14|TRBJ2-1|NA
TGTGCCAGCAGCCAAGAAAAACAGGCCCCCAAGCAGTTCTTC
CASSQEKQAPKQFF
>TRBV7-9|TRBJ1-6|NA
TGTGCCAGCAGCTTCCCCAGGTCACCCCTCCACTTT
CASSFPRSPLHF
>TRBV5-1|TRBJ1-1|NA
TGCGCCAGCAGCTTGGAACGTAGCCGGGGAAACACTGAAGCTTTCTTT
CASSLERSRGNTEAFF
>TRBV20-1|TRBJ1-2|NA
TGCAGTGCTAGAGACGGTGGCTACACCTTC
CSARDGGYTF
>TRBV7-2|TRBJ2-5|TRBD2
TGTGCCAGCAGTCGACTCATGGGGGGGGAGACCCAGTACTTC
CASSRLMGGETQYF
>TRBV2|TRBJ1-4|NA
TGTGCCAGCAGCCTCCTTAGTCAGGGTCGGGTGTTTTTT
CASSLLSQGRVFF
>TRBV28|TRBJ2-7|NA
TGTGCCAGCAGTTTATCGTGGCAGACACGTACCTACGAGCAGTACTTC
CASSLSWQTRTYEQYF
>TRBV6-1|TRBJ2-2|TRBD1
TGTGCCAGCAGTGAAGCGGGACAGGGGTTGAACACCGGGGAGCTGTTTTTT
CASSEAGQGLNTGELFF
>TRBV1|TRBJ2-3|NA
TGCACCAGCAGCCTAGGGACTAGCGGGGCGGGAGATACGCAGTATTTT
CTSSLGTSGAGDTQYF
>TRBV2|TRBJ1-2|NA
TGTGCCAGCAGTGATACACAGGAGTATGGCTACACCTTC
CASSDTQEYGYTF
>TRBV7-8|TRBJ1-4|TRBD1
TGTGCCAGCAGCTGGGACAGGGGGCGTAATGAAAAACTGTTTTTT
CASSWDRGRNEKLFF